Below, 19 T cell receptor beta chains from the same sample are listed, as sequenced in a study of blood T cell repertoires in COVID-19 (dated by TCRdb to 2019 to 2021). Libraries were constructed by the immunoSEQ multiplex PCR assay. Imported from immuneACCESS, the table was reduced by TCRdb to in-frame sequences with V and J called. These copies leave out some clones; in studies compared against another copy, an unresolved V gene accounts for under half, and the cause of the remainder is not known. The sample contains approximately 100,000 clones, roughly 80% of them found a single time. 4% to 5.5% of the sample is held by the ten biggest clonotypes. The sample was peripheral blood. The receptors stem from a man aged 55 to 70 with acute or convalescent COVID-19.

This clone was detected once. The V and J genes are TRBV19 and TRBJ2-1; TRBD2 is a possible D gene (6 bases). CDR3 length equals 14 residues. CDR1 is LNHDA and CDR2 is SQIVND in the germline V gene (reference sequence). Trimming cost V 3 bases and J 8 bases, with 14 bases left between them. The CDR3 loop reads CASSILLGGYEQFF. In nucleotides, the CDR3 is TGTGCCAGTAGTATTCTATTAGGAGGGTATGAGCAGTTCTTC.

The CDR3 reads CASSNRGEVGGYTF. The CDR3 nucleotides read TGTGCCAGCAGCAACAGGGGAGAGGTTGGGGGCTACACCTTC. The chain carries TRBV6-2 or TRBV6-3 and TRBJ1-2; TRBD1 matches at 7 bases. The junction had 12 bases not matched to a gene; V was cut back by 6 bases and J by 8 bases. Germline values: CDR1 MNHEY, CDR2 SVGEGT. This CDR3 comprises 14 residues.

The chain links TRBV21-1 to TRBJ2-3; whether TRBD1, the table's D call, matches the DNA was not checked. TRBV21-1 is tagged as a pseudogene. This CDR3 region has 16 residues. The CDR3 protein is CASSKEKWLSTDTQYF. The CDR3 DNA reads as TGTGCCAGCAGCAAAGAGAAGTGGCTGAGCACAGATACGCAGTATTTT.

This clone was picked up a small number of times. The chain couples TRBV10-3 to TRBJ1-6, with 9 bases matching TRBD1. The CDR3 totals 14 residues. V lost 6 bases, J lost 9 bases, and 6 bases stayed unmatched. Germline V lookup: CDR1 ENHRY, CDR2 SYGVKD. This chain's CDR3 is CAISPGQGFSPLHF. CDR3 nucleotide sequence: TGTGCCATCAGCCCAGGACAGGGGTTTTCACCCCTCCACTTT.

The genes are TRBV28 and TRBJ2-7; 7 positions agree with TRBD2. The CDR3 consists of 14 residues. V lost 2 bases and J lost 4; bases outside the gene matches: 5. Germline V lookup: CDR1 MDHEN, CDR2 SYDVKM. The CDR3 sequence is CASSLGLGGYEQYF. For the CDR3, the DNA is TGTGCCAGCAGTTTAGGACTAGGAGGTTACGAGCAGTACTTC.

V and J are TRBV9 and TRBJ2-5; 11 positions match TRBD2. Germline V CDR1 and CDR2: SGDLS, YYNGEE. Trimming cost V 1 base and J 3 bases; bases outside gene matches: 8. The CDR3 loop spans 17 amino acids. For the CDR3, the DNA is TGTGCCAGCAGCGTAAGCCCTGGGACTAGCGGAGAAGAGACCCAGTACTTC. This gives the protein CASSVSPGTSGEETQYF.

Here the CDR3 DNA reads TGTGCCAGCAGTTTTACGGACAGCCTCTATTCACCCCTCCACTTT. Protein: CASSFTDSLYSPLHF. This chain links TRBV27 with TRBJ1-6; a possible D gene is TRBD1 (6 bases). The CDR3 totals 15 residues. Per the germline V gene, CDR1 is MNHEY and CDR2 is SMNVEV (reference sequence). Trimming took off 3 bases at V and 8 bases at J, with 14 bases between the two ends.

The chain carries TRBV5-5 and TRBJ2-3; D is unclear. This CDR3 contains 16 residues. Germline lookup yields CDR1 SGHKS and CDR2 YYEKEE (reference sequence). Trimming took 4 bases from V and 1 from J, leaving 16 bases between them. The CDR3 DNA reads TGTGCCAGCAGCCCCCTCGTAATTGCGGGCACAGATACGCAGTATTTT. It translates to CASSPLVIAGTDTQYF.

This clone was detected only once. This chain connects TRBV5-1 to TRBJ1-2; weak D call: TRBD1 (5 bases). Germline V CDR1 and CDR2: SGHRS, YFSETQ. This CDR3 has 14 residues. V was trimmed by 0 bases and J by 4 bases, leaving 10 bases between them. CDR3 nucleotide sequence: TGCGCCAGCAGCTTGGGACAGAGTTTCTATGGCTACACCTTC. Translating it yields CASSLGQSFYGYTF.

This sequence joins TRBV3-1 (or the pseudogene TRBV3-2) and TRBJ1-6; TRBD1 is a possible D gene (5 bases). The germline V gene encodes CDR1 LGHDT and CDR2 YNNKEL (reference sequence). V was pared by 7 bases and J by 10 bases, with 14 bases between. The CDR3 spans 13 residues. CDR3 coding DNA: TGTGCCAGCACTCAGGGATGGAAATCACCCCTCCACTTT. Translation: CASTQGWKSPLHF.

This chain uses TRBV7-9 with TRBJ1-5; D is ambiguous. The CDR3 sequence is 16 residues long. Germline V gene data show CDR1 as SEHNR and CDR2 as FQNEAQ (reference sequence). Trimming pared 3 bases from V and 5 bases from J, leaving 17 bases between. In DNA, the CDR3 is TGTGCCAGCAGCTTTGGAGGTACCCGGGGTGATCAGCCCCAGCATTTT. This translates into CASSFGGTRGDQPQHF. Complete variable domain (other parts from reference TRBV7-9 and TRBJ1-5): DTGVSQNPRHKITKRGQNVTFRCDPISEHNRLYWYRQTLGQGPEFLTYFQNEAQLEKSRLLSDRFSAERPKGSFSTLEIQRTEQGDSAMYLCASSFGGTRGDQPQHFGDGTRLSIL.

The chain joins TRBV7-8 to TRBJ1-4; D not certain. The CDR3 extends over 15 amino acids. Looked up from germline, CDR1 is SGHVS and CDR2 is FQNEAQ. With 2 bases removed from V and 7 bases from J, the gap between germline ends came to 14 bases. In nucleotides, the CDR3 is TGTGCCAGCAGCTTAATGACACTTTCCGGTGAAAAACTGTTTTTT. It yields the protein CASSLMTLSGEKLFF. The full variable domain, its missing parts supplied by reference TRBV7-8 and TRBJ1-4, is GAGVSQSPRYKVAKRGQDVALRCDPISGHVSLFWYQQALGQGPEFLTYFQNEAQLDKSGLPSDRFFAERPEGSVSTLKIQRTQQEDSAVYLCASSLMTLSGEKLFFGSGTQLSVL.

This clone was observed a few times. The rearrangement links TRBV7-8 to TRBJ1-4; maybe TRBD1 (5 bases). V was shortened by 1 base and J by 3 bases, with 9 bases between the two germline ends. The CDR3 length is 15 residues. The germline V gene has CDR1 SGHVS and CDR2 FQNEAQ. This CDR3 reads CASSLGGTANEKLFF. CDR3 in DNA: TGTGCCAGCAGCTTAGGGGGCACGGCTAATGAAAAACTGTTTTTT. Filled out from reference TRBV7-8 and TRBJ1-4, the complete variable domain reads GAGVSQSPRYKVAKRGQDVALRCDPISGHVSLFWYQQALGQGPEFLTYFQNEAQLDKSGLPSDRFFAERPEGSVSTLKIQRTQQEDSAVYLCASSLGGTANEKLFFGSGTQLSVL.

The CDR3 nucleotides read TGTGCCAGCAGCTCCAACAGGGGGCAAGAGACCCAGTACTTC. Translating gives CASSSNRGQETQYF. The V call is TRBV5-4, the J call TRBJ2-5; TRBD1 agrees at 8 bases. The germline gives CDR1 SGHNT, CDR2 YYREEE (reference sequence). The junction had 3 bases not matched to a gene; V was cut back by 3 bases and J by 2 bases. The CDR3 is 14 amino acids.

The chain recombines TRBV7-2 with TRBJ2-3; 10 bases are a match to TRBD1. The V gene's germline CDR1 is SGHTA and CDR2 FQGNSA. Unmatched junction bases numbered 7, after V lost 0 bases and J lost 1 base. CDR3 length: 18 amino acids. CDR3 amino acids: CASSLAPGQGEGTDTQYF. The CDR3 DNA reads as TGTGCCAGCAGCTTAGCTCCCGGACAGGGGGAGGGCACAGATACGCAGTATTTT.

The chain has TRBV6-5 and TRBJ2-7; D might be TRBD1 (5 bases). In germline, CDR1 is MNHEY, CDR2 SVGAGI. Trimming cost V 0 bases and J 2 bases, with 11 bases left between them. The CDR3 covers 15 residues. The CDR3 is CASSYSTASAYEQYF. CDR3 bases: TGTGCCAGCAGTTACTCGACAGCGTCCGCCTACGAGCAGTACTTC.

The J gene is TRBJ2-2, the V gene TRBV25-1; 9 bases agree with TRBD2. CDR1 and CDR2 (germline): MGHDK, SYGVNS. V shed 5 bases and J 4 bases; nucleotides not matched to a gene: 8. The CDR3 consists of 16 residues. CDR3: CASSQTGTSLTGELFF. The CDR3 nucleotides are TGTGCCAGCAGTCAAACCGGGACTAGCCTCACCGGGGAGCTGTTTTTT.

The genes are TRBV15 and TRBJ2-5; unclear D gene. The CDR3 consists of 12 residues. The V and J ends lost 0 bases and 5 bases respectively, with 4 bases between them. Germline assignment: CDR1 LNHNV and CDR2 YYDKDF (reference sequence). CDR3 in amino acids: CATSRDAETQYF. The CDR3, as DNA: TGTGCCACCAGCAGAGATGCGGAGACCCAGTACTTC.

The V and J genes are TRBV10-1 and TRBJ2-7, with TRBD2 as a possible D gene (5 bases). The germline gives CDR1 WNHNN, CDR2 SYGVQD (reference sequence). The length of the CDR3 is 13 residues. Trimming removed 3 bases at V and 6 bases at J, with 12 bases between. CDR3 amino acids: CASSDTPRAEQYF. As DNA, the CDR3 is TGCGCCAGCAGTGATACTCCGCGGGCCGAGCAGTACTTC.